This T cell receptor beta chain was identified in a study of T-cell reconstitution after alpha-beta-depleted transplantation in children. Preparing the TCRbeta library involved the use of unique molecular identifiers. TCRdb ran MiXCR on the PCR reads and lists one entry per CDR3 protein. This sample has around 490,000 distinct CDR3 sequences; roughly an eighth occur once, and the top ten carry 14%. CDR3 size: 13 residues. J was trimmed by 9 bases and V by 4 bases; bases with no gene match: 6. Germline V gene lookup returns CDR1 SGHAT and CDR2 FQNNGV. The J gene is TRBJ2-1, the V gene TRBV11-2, with 7 bases fitting TRBD2. This receptor was taken from a female patient aged 2-9 years who had a stem cell transplant for aplastic anemia, so the T cells may come from the graft donor. The source was PBMCs, mostly from graft donor cells, collected 180 days after TCRalphabeta/CD19-depleted stem cell transplant. CDR3 amino acids: CASSSTSASEQFF. In nucleotides, the CDR3 is TGTGCCAGCAGCTCCACTAGCGCCAGTGAGCAGTTCTTC.